These 24 T cell receptor beta chains were sequenced from one sample in a study of human T cells and chemical hapten exposure. Time point in this sample: healthy volunteer bleed at 6 weeks. Extraction yielded total RNA from whole blood (unfractionated). From the RACE reads, TCRdb called clonotypes with MiXCR, one entry per CDR3 protein. The profile covers more than 75,000 distinct CDR3 sequences, with 8.6% appearing a single time and approximately 1.5% taken by the ten largest. Sequenced material: whole blood. Receptors originate from a male donor in good health. Some clones in this sample may be carry-over from other donors' samples.

The chain employs TRBV12-3 or TRBV12-4 and TRBJ1-6, with TRBD1 as a possible D gene (5 bases). This CDR3 is built from 15 residues. The ends were cut back, 7 bases at V and 14 bases at J, with 24 bases in the middle. CDR3 region: CASTRGLHLGSSLHF. DNA for the CDR3: TGTGCCAGCACCCGGGGACTGCACTTAGGTTCGTCCCTCCACTTT.

In this sample, this clonotype turned up many times. The chain has TRBV29-1 and TRBJ1-4; no firm D call. This CDR3 spans 11 amino acids. The V end lost 5 bases, the J end lost 4 bases, and 5 bases lay between the germline ends. Germline V gene lookup returns CDR1 SQVTM and CDR2 ANQGSEA. The CDR3 DNA is TGCAGCGTTTTCATTAATGAAAAACTGTTTTTT. Translated, it gives CSVFINEKLFF. Together with reference TRBV29-1 and TRBJ1-4, the CDR3 gives the full variable domain: SAVISQKPSRDICQRGTSLTIQCQVDSQVTMMFWYRQQPGQSLTLIATANQGSEATYESGFVIDKFPISRPNLTFSTLTVSNMSPEDSSIYLCSVFINEKLFFGSGTQLSVL.

In its sample, this clonotype was seen a few times. The chain recombines TRBV2 with TRBJ2-4; TRBD2 might be the D (6 bases). Trimming pared 5 bases from V and 3 bases from J, leaving 11 bases between. The CDR3 sequence is 14 residues long. The germline CDR1 and CDR2 sequences are SNHLY and FYNNEI. CDR3 loop: CASSPFSGKNIQYF. As DNA, the CDR3 is TGTGCCAGCAGTCCCTTTAGCGGCAAAAACATTCAGTACTTC.

This clonotype was observed a handful of times. V usage is TRBV6-6 and J usage is TRBJ2-2; 10 bases agree with TRBD2. CDR1 and CDR2 from the germline V gene are MNHNY and SVGAGI (reference sequence). V gave up 2 bases and J gave up 1 base; unmatched junction bases: 4. The CDR3 sequence is 17 residues long. The CDR3 sequence: CASSYASGGGNTGELFF. Here the CDR3 DNA reads TGTGCCAGCAGTTACGCTAGCGGGGGAGGGAACACCGGGGAGCTGTTTTTT.

This clonotype was found many times. The chain combines TRBV14 with TRBJ1-1; D not resolved. V lost 4 bases, J lost 10 bases, and 19 bases lay in between. In germline, CDR1 is SGHDN, CDR2 FVKESK. CDR3 length: 14 residues. The CDR3 loop is CASSPSAFIFGAFF. CDR3 nucleotide sequence: TGTGCCAGCAGCCCCTCCGCATTTATCTTTGGAGCTTTCTTT.

This clonotype was picked up a small number of times. J is TRBJ1-3 and V is TRBV29-1; no firm D call. The CDR3 is 13 residues long. Between the trimmed V and J ends, which lost 0 bases and 7 bases, there was a span of 10 bases. Per the germline V gene, CDR1 is SQVTM and CDR2 is ANQGSEA. The CDR3 spells CSVEDTRYNTIYF. CDR3 sequence (DNA): TGCAGCGTTGAAGATACACGTTATAACACCATATATTTT. Using reference TRBV29-1 and TRBJ1-3 for the parts outside the CDR3, the full variable domain is SAVISQKPSRDICQRGTSLTIQCQVDSQVTMMFWYRQQPGQSLTLIATANQGSEATYESGFVIDKFPISRPNLTFSTLTVSNMSPEDSSIYLCSVEDTRYNTIYFGEGSWLTVV.

This chain links TRBV5-4 with TRBJ2-3; D might be TRBD1 or TRBD2, each matching 5 bases. The CDR3 is 15 residues long. V was shortened by 4 bases and J by 1 base, with 13 bases between the two germline ends. Germline loops: CDR1 SGHNT, CDR2 YYREEE (reference sequence). CDR3 sequence reads: CASSPQRGGTDTQYF. The CDR3 coding sequence is TGTGCCAGCAGCCCACAGAGGGGAGGCACAGATACGCAGTATTTT. Looking up the rest from reference TRBV5-4 and TRBJ2-3 gives the full variable domain: ETGVTQSPTHLIKTRGQQVTLRCSSQSGHNTVSWYQQALGQGPQFIFQYYREEENGRGNFPPRFSGLQFPNYSSELNVNALELDDSALYLCASSPQRGGTDTQYFGPGTRLTVL.

The chain links TRBV7-2 to TRBJ2-5; 8 nucleotides line up with TRBD2. CDR1 and CDR2 (germline): SGHTA, FQGNSA. The length of the CDR3 is 15 residues. V trimming: 2 bases; J trimming: 2 bases; junction bases outside the gene matches: 4. The CDR3 here is CASSLSTGGQETQYF. The CDR3, as DNA: TGTGCCAGCAGCTTAAGTACGGGGGGGCAAGAGACCCAGTACTTC.

This clonotype was detected only a few times. The genes are TRBV19 and TRBJ1-1; TRBD1 matches at 7 bases. CDR1 and CDR2 (germline): LNHDA, SQIVND (reference sequence). The CDR3 has 14 residues. The J segment lost 1 base and the V segment lost 7 bases, leaving 6 bases of the junction unmatched. The CDR3 nucleotides read TGTGCCAGTAAGGTCGGACAGGCGAACACTGAAGCTTTCTTT. Protein product: CASKVGQANTEAFF.

Many counts were recorded for this clonotype. The gene calls are TRBV5-1 and TRBJ1-2; 12 bases agree with TRBD1. V lost 4 bases and J lost 8; bases outside the gene matches: 9. There are 15 residues in the CDR3. Germline V lookup: CDR1 SGHRS, CDR2 YFSETQ. CDR3 bases: TGCGCCAGCAGCCAAGAGGGACAGGGGGCTGACGGCTACACCTTC. Amino acid sequence: CASSQEGQGADGYTF.

This clonotype turned up a few times. This rearrangement joins TRBV12-3 or TRBV12-4 to TRBJ2-7, with a tentative D call TRBD1 (5 bases). This CDR3 contains 14 residues. The ends were cut back, 1 base at V and 4 bases at J, with 11 bases in the middle. CDR3 sequence (DNA): TGTGCCAGCAGTTTAGGGGGCTTTCGTTACGAGCAGTACTTC. This translates into CASSLGGFRYEQYF.

This clonotype was recorded many times. V and J are TRBV12-3 or TRBV12-4 and TRBJ1-1; no clear D gene. The CDR3 extends over 13 amino acids. The V gene lost 2 bases and the J gene lost 3 bases, with 7 bases spanning the gap. The CDR3 is CASSLKGDTEAFF. The DNA for the CDR3 is TGTGCCAGCAGTTTAAAGGGCGACACTGAAGCTTTCTTT.

This clonotype was observed at least ten times. The chain combines TRBV9 with TRBJ2-7, with TRBD2 matching 8 bases. The germline CDR1 and CDR2 sequences are SGDLS and YYNGEE. With V trimmed by 4 bases and J by 0 bases, 12 bases remained unmatched. The CDR3 covers 17 residues. The CDR3 coding sequence is TGTGCCAGCAGCCCTTCGGGGGGGATCGGTAGCTCCTACGAGCAGTACTTC. This gives the protein CASSPSGGIGSSYEQYF.

The sample holds many counts of this clonotype. The CDR3 sequence: CASRTDYRTDTQYF. The DNA of the CDR3 is TGTGCCAGCAGAACGGACTACCGCACAGATACGCAGTATTTT. The V and J genes are TRBV12-3 or TRBV12-4 and TRBJ2-3; D perhaps matches TRBD2 (6 bases). V was pared by 6 bases and J by 1 base, with 11 bases between. This CDR3 comprises 14 residues.

This clonotype showed up just a few times. J is TRBJ1-1 and V is TRBV6-6; no firm D call. Germline CDR1 and CDR2: MNHNY and SVGAGI (reference sequence). The V end lost 6 bases, the J end lost 1 base, and 9 bases lay between the germline ends. The CDR3 length is 13 residues. The DNA of the CDR3 is TGTGCCAGCAGCCAACAGAAGAACACTGAAGCTTTCTTT. It encodes CASSQQKNTEAFF.

This clonotype was seen repeatedly, ten times or more. The gene calls are TRBV2 and TRBJ1-1; no clear D gene. Trimming cost V 7 bases and J 0 bases, with 6 bases left between them. The germline gives CDR1 SNHLY, CDR2 FYNNEI. The CDR3 contains 12 residues. The CDR3, as DNA: TGTGCCAGCAACTCTATGAACACTGAAGCTTTCTTT. Amino acids: CASNSMNTEAFF.

This clonotype has more than one count but fewer than ten. The chain recombines TRBV7-9 with TRBJ1-1; unclear D gene. The V gene's germline CDR1 is SEHNR and CDR2 FQNEAQ (reference sequence). The CDR3 covers 12 residues. Trimming shortened V by 2 bases and J by 6 bases, and 7 bases separated the two germline ends. The DNA of the CDR3 is TGTGCCAGCAGCTTAAGGTTTGCTGAAGCTTTCTTT. Protein sequence: CASSLRFAEAFF. Looking up the rest from reference TRBV7-9 and TRBJ1-1 gives the full variable domain: DTGVSQNPRHKITKRGQNVTFRCDPISEHNRLYWYRQTLGQGPEFLTYFQNEAQLEKSRLLSDRFSAERPKGSFSTLEIQRTEQGDSAMYLCASSLRFAEAFFGQGTRLTVV.

The gene calls are TRBV6-2 or TRBV6-3 and TRBJ2-5; TRBD2 aligns across 9 bases. The germline CDR1 and CDR2 sequences are MNHEY and SVGEGT. The V segment lost 5 bases and the J segment 5 bases; nucleotides outside the gene matches: 9. The CDR3 runs to 15 residues. DNA for the CDR3: TGTGCCAGCAGTAGGCGTAGCGGGAGTGGGGAGACCCAGTACTTC. This encodes CASSRRSGSGETQYF.

This clonotype was detected a few times. CDR3 loop: CASSRGGNNEQFF. The CDR3 DNA reads as TGTGCCAGCAGCAGGGGGGGAAACAATGAGCAGTTCTTC. The chain couples TRBV3-1 to TRBJ2-1; perhaps TRBD2 as D (7 bases). The CDR3 covers 13 residues. Germline loops: CDR1 LGHDT, CDR2 YNNKEL (reference sequence). V was trimmed by 5 bases and J by 5 bases, leaving 10 bases between them.

This clonotype came up a few times. The J gene is TRBJ1-1, the V gene TRBV9; D not resolved. V lost 1 base and J lost 1, with 8 bases in between. CDR3 length equals 14 residues. CDR1 is SGDLS and CDR2 is YYNGEE in the germline V gene. In nucleotides, the CDR3 is TGTGCCAGCAGCGTAAGGGTCACGAACACTGAAGCTTTCTTT. Translation: CASSVRVTNTEAFF.

The rearrangement uses TRBV6-6 and TRBJ2-1; maybe TRBD2 (5 bases). V was cut by 5 bases and J by 5 bases, with 13 bases left in between. Germline V CDR1 and CDR2: MNHNY, SVGAGI (reference sequence). The CDR3 sequence is 14 residues long. In nucleotides, the CDR3 is TGTGCCAGCAGTCCAAGTCTAGCTAACAATGAGCAGTTCTTC. This codes for CASSPSLANNEQFF.

This clonotype was detected many times. The genes are TRBV5-1 and TRBJ1-5; no clear D gene. The CDR3 runs 13 residues. Germline V gene lookup returns CDR1 SGHRS and CDR2 YFSETQ. V lost 3 bases and J 3 bases, leaving 7 bases between the germline ends. DNA of the CDR3: TGCGCCAGCAGCTCGGACCTCAATCAGCCCCAGCATTTT. It is translated as CASSSDLNQPQHF.

This clonotype was counted many times. This chain uses TRBV6-5 with TRBJ2-3; D unclear. The CDR3 loop spans 15 amino acids. V was pared by 0 bases and J by 0 bases, with 7 bases between. Germline values: CDR1 MNHEY, CDR2 SVGAGI. The CDR3 coding sequence is TGTGCCAGCAGTTACTCTGCGGTGAGCACAGATACGCAGTATTTT. It encodes CASSYSAVSTDTQYF.

This clonotype showed up just a few times. A read error may account for a junction end that differs from germline. V gene TRBV2 combines with J gene TRBJ2-7, with TRBD1 identical over 9 bases. Germline V gene data show CDR1 as SNHLY and CDR2 as FYNNEI. This CDR3 is 10 amino acids long. In DNA form, the CDR3 reads TGTGCCAGCAGGACAGGGGGAACTGTCTTC. Its protein is CASRTGGTVF.